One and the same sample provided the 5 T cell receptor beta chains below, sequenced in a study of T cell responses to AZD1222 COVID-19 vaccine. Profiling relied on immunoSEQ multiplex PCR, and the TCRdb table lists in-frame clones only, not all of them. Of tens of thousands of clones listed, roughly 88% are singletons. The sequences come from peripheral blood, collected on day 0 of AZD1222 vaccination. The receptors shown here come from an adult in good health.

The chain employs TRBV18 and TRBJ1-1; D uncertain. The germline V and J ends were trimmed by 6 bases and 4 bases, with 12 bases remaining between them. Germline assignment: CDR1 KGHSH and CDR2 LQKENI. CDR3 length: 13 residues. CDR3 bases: TGTGCCAGCTCGCCAAACAGAGCCACTGAAGCTTTCTTT. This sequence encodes CASSPNRATEAFF.

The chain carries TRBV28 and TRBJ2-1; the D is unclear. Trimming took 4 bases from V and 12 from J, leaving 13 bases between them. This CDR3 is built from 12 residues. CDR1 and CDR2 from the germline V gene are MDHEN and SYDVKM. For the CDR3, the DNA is TGTGCCAGCAGTTCCGATTTAGATCGGCAGTTCTTC. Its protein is CASSSDLDRQFF.

CDR3 amino acids: CASSVGTASGYGYTF. CDR3 nucleotides: TGTGCCAGCAGCGTTGGGACGGCCAGCGGCTATGGCTACACCTTC. V and J are TRBV9 and TRBJ1-2, with a weak D call TRBD1 (5 bases). The CDR3 is 15 amino acids. Between the trimmed V and J ends, which lost 2 bases and 4 bases, there was a span of 15 bases. CDR1 SGDLS and CDR2 YYNGEE come from the germline V gene.

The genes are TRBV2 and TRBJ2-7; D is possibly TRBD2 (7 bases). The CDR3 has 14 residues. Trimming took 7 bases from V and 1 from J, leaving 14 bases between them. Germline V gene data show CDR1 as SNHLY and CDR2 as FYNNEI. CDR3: CASTPRGGSYEQYF. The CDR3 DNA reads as TGTGCCAGCACCCCCAGGGGAGGGTCCTACGAGCAGTACTTC.

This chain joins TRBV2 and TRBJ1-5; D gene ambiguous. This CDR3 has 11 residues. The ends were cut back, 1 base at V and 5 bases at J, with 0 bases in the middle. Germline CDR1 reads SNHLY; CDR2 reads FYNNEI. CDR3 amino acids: CASSEDQPQHF. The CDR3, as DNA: TGTGCCAGCAGTGAAGATCAGCCCCAGCATTTT.